Listed here are 7 T cell receptor beta chains from one sample, sequenced in a study of blood T cell repertoires in COVID-19 (dated by TCRdb to between 2020 and 2021). The library was produced with the immunoSEQ multiplex PCR assay. TCRdb re-hosts the immuneACCESS table, in-frame sequences only. Its copies lack some clones; in the studies checked, an unresolved V gene accounts for under half of them, and the cause for the rest is not known. The sample has 140,000 to 150,000 clones on record, around 89% of them singletons. The leading ten clones occupy about 2.9% of the sample. The sample comprised peripheral blood. The receptors derive from a man in his fifties or sixties with active or convalescent COVID-19.

The chain is built from TRBV12-3 or TRBV12-4 and TRBJ2-5, with D uncertain. The CDR3 is made up of 12 amino acids. V was trimmed by 6 bases and J by 2 bases, leaving 7 bases between them. As DNA, the CDR3 is TGTGCCAGCAGCCCCCGGCAAGAGACCCAGTACTTC. Translating it yields CASSPRQETQYF.

This chain joins TRBV5-4 and TRBJ2-1; 13 bases line up with TRBD2. After removal of 0 bases from V and 13 bases from J, the junction contained 10 bases not matched to a gene. The CDR3 sequence is 16 residues long. The V gene's germline CDR1 is SGHNT and CDR2 YYREEE (reference sequence). As DNA, the CDR3 is TGTGCCAGCAGCTTGGCGACTAGCGGGGGGCAATACCTACAGTTCTTC. Protein sequence: CASSLATSGGQYLQFF.

The J gene is TRBJ1-5, the V gene TRBV15, with D maybe TRBD1 (5 bases). The CDR3 runs to 12 residues. Germline V gene lookup returns CDR1 LNHNV and CDR2 YYDKDF (reference sequence). V lost 6 bases and J lost 6, with 9 bases in between. The chain's CDR3 is CATREGVQPQHF. CDR3 in DNA: TGTGCCACCAGAGAAGGGGTTCAGCCCCAGCATTTT.

This clone appeared once. The chain recombines TRBV6-1 with TRBJ2-3, with TRBD2 as a possible D gene (7 bases). Germline V gene sequence: CDR1 MNHNS, CDR2 SASEGT. The germline V and J ends were trimmed by 3 bases and 0 bases, with 10 bases remaining between them. This CDR3 comprises 15 residues. The CDR3, as DNA: TGTGCCAGCAGTGAGGGGGGGGGCAGCACAGATACGCAGTATTTT. This codes for CASSEGGGSTDTQYF.

This sequence joins TRBV9 and TRBJ2-7; D might be TRBD2 (5 bases). V lost 3 bases and J lost 3, with 13 bases in between. Germline CDR1 and CDR2: SGDLS and YYNGEE. The CDR3 is made up of 14 amino acids. This CDR3 reads CASSATGSLYEQYF. CDR3 coding DNA: TGTGCCAGCAGCGCCACGGGGTCTCTCTACGAGCAGTACTTC.

The chain carries TRBV7-2 and TRBJ1-1; D ambiguous. This CDR3 comprises 13 residues. Germline assignment: CDR1 SGHTA and CDR2 FQGNSA. Trimming shortened V by 3 bases and J by 2 bases, and 7 bases separated the two germline ends. As DNA, the CDR3 is TGTGCCAGCAGCTTCTACAGTAACACTGAAGCTTTCTTT. Its protein product is CASSFYSNTEAFF.

The V and J genes are TRBV6-5 and TRBJ2-5, with TRBD2 identical over 9 bases. CDR1 is MNHEY and CDR2 is SVGAGI in the germline V gene. The CDR3 extends over 15 amino acids. V lost 0 bases and J lost 5; bases outside the gene matches: 4. This CDR3 is CASSYSLAGTETQYF. The CDR3 region has the DNA TGTGCCAGCAGTTACTCCCTAGCGGGGACCGAGACCCAGTACTTC.